This T cell receptor (beta chain) was identified during a study of PD-L1 blockade in urothelial cancer. About the study: Dosed intravenously at 1,200 mg every 3 weeks, atezolizumab was initiated by patients in the mid-2010s. In the patient group, most of the roughly 30 were males with bladder-origin urothelial cancer. From 0 to 3 prior chemotherapy regimens had been given to the patients. The median T cell count in blood samples was 141,255.

Assay: immunoSEQ multiplex PCR; the TCRdb copy retains only in-frame clones and omits some. The sample carries tens of thousands of clones, 70% to 90% recorded once. The germline V gene has CDR1 SGDLS and CDR2 YYNGEE. The germline V and J ends were trimmed by 3 bases and 6 bases, with 11 bases remaining between them. The CDR3 totals 13 residues. V gene TRBV9 combines with J gene TRBJ2-3; a weak D match, TRBD2 (6 bases). The clonotype originates from a man in his sixties with urothelial cancer. Sample: PBMCs, taken around atezolizumab (anti-PD-L1) treatment. The CDR3 sequence is CASSGPSGDTQYF. The CDR3 nucleotides read TGTGCCAGCAGCGGACCGAGCGGGGATACGCAGTATTTT. Full variable domain (missing parts from reference TRBV9 and TRBJ2-3): DSGVTQTPKHLITATGQRVTLRCSPRSGDLSVYWYQQSLDQGLQFLIQYYNGEERAKGNILERFSAQQFPDLHSELNLSSLELGDSALYFCASSGPSGDTQYFGPGTRLTVL.